This TCR delta chain was observed in a study of Vδ1+ human thymocytes. Study-level findings and limits: In the thymus, TRG and TRD repertoires looked highly polyclonal with Gaussian CDR3 lengths. Unlike peripheral blood Vdelta1+ controls, thymic delta-chain sequences included roughly 22% Vdelta2 and few Vdelta3.

Extracted RNA was reverse transcribed into cDNA. The CDR3 regions were amplified by multiplex PCR from V-gene primers to a constant-region primer. TCRdb made new clone calls on the multiplex PCR reads using CATT. The sample has some 55,000 delta-chain clones; roughly 15% are singletons. Concerning this clone: The antigen remains unidentified.

Alphabeta T cells were depleted, then CD3+ Vdelta1+ Vdelta2- thymocytes were FACS-sorted. Vdelta1+ thymocyte sorts reached between about 96% and 99.6% purity. Germline lookup yields CDR1 TSWWSYY and CDR2 QGS. This CDR3 comprises 23 residues. The J segment lost 0 bases and the V segment lost 0 bases, leaving 21 bases of the junction unmatched. Input material: Vdelta1+ gamma-delta thymocytes from the thymus. Sample subset: FACS-sorted CD3+ TCRalphabeta- TCRVdelta1+ TCRVdelta2- thymocytes. This TCR derives from a boy less than two years old who had congenital heart surgery. This chain links TRDV1 with TRDJ1; 11 bases map to TRDD3. CDR3 protein: CALGELRPFPVLGDRKYTDKLIF. CDR3 bases: TGTGCTCTTGGGGAACTCAGACCCTTCCCCGTACTGGGGGATAGGAAGTACACCGATAAACTCATCTTT.